A single sample gave rise to the 2 T cell receptor beta chains below, sequenced in a study of shared clonotypes between healthy human individuals. Produced via immunoSEQ multiplex PCR; TCRdb's table is partial and in-frame only. The data contain around 2.1 million clones, nearly 97% of them singletons. The sample comprised naive CD4+ T cells sorted from blood. Subset indicated: CD45RA+ positively selected. These receptors were collected from a man between 18 and 29 years old in good health.

This clone appeared once. The chain carries TRBV5-4 and TRBJ2-2; tentatively, D is TRBD1 (6 bases). Germline CDR1 SGHNT, CDR2 YYREEE (reference sequence). The V end lost 3 bases, the J end lost 6 bases, and 12 bases lay between the germline ends. The CDR3 contains 14 residues. CDR3 nucleotides: TGTGCCAGCAGCTCCAGACAGGCTCCCGGGGAGCTGTTTTTT. Translating gives CASSSRQAPGELFF.

The chain has TRBV4-1 and TRBJ1-6; 9 nucleotides line up with TRBD1. Germline V gene sequence: CDR1 MGHRA, CDR2 YSYEKL. The junction had 11 bases not matched to a gene; V was cut back by 2 bases and J by 12 bases. This CDR3 contains 16 residues. DNA for the CDR3: TGCGCCAGCAGCCAAAGGACCGGGACAGGGCCTAAACCCCTCCACTTT. Its translation: CASSQRTGTGPKPLHF.